This T cell receptor beta chain appears in the sequencing data of a study of STAT5B mutations in CD4+ large granular lymphocyte leukemia. Looking at the study overall: Healthy donors showed HLA-associated enrichment of the CDR3 'QG' motif.

This CDR3 is built from 15 residues. Unmatched junction bases numbered 4, after V lost 2 bases and J lost 8 bases. Germline lookup yields CDR1 GTSNPN and CDR2 SVGIG (reference sequence). Study-level findings and limits: 8/27 top patient clones versus 2/35 control clones were TRBV06-family. Main leukemic clonotypes were patient-specific, but roughly 25% appeared at low frequency elsewhere.

The repertoire was sequenced with immunoSEQ multiplex PCR; TCRdb's copy has only in-frame clones and lacks some. The data hold approximately 35,000 clones, with roughly four fifths observed a single time. As for this clone: Its antigen is unknown.

The receptor was isolated from a human donor in good health. The sequenced sample was CD4+ T cells from blood buffy coats. The chain combines TRBV30 with TRBJ2-1, with TRBD2 identical over 15 bases. In nucleotides, the CDR3 is TGTGCCTGGAGTCGGACTAGCGGGGGGGTGGATGAGCAGTTCTTC. Protein: CAWSRTSGGVDEQFF.